The 5 T cell receptor beta chains reported below all come from one sample, sequenced in a study of cytomegalovirus exposure and HLA in healthy donors. Assay: immunoSEQ multiplex PCR; the TCRdb copy retains only in-frame clones and omits some. The data show just under 75,000 clones, just under 95% seen once. The sequenced sample was PBMCs. These receptors were collected from a woman aged 18-35 years in good health and CMV-seropositive.

The V call is TRBV5-1, the J call TRBJ1-1; 10 nucleotides line up with TRBD1. Germline V CDR1 and CDR2: SGHRS, YFSETQ. J lost 3 bases, V lost 4 bases, and 9 bases had no gene match. The CDR3 spans 16 residues. This CDR3 reads CASSRRPGTGDTEAFF. In DNA, the CDR3 is TGCGCCAGCAGCAGGCGACCCGGGACAGGGGACACTGAAGCTTTCTTT.

CDR3: CASSLRQVNYGYTF. In nucleotides, the CDR3 is TGTGCCAGCAGTTTGAGACAGGTGAACTATGGCTACACCTTC. The chain employs TRBV28 and TRBJ1-2, with a weak D call TRBD1 (6 bases). Trimming removed 3 bases at V and 2 bases at J, with 10 bases between. CDR1 is MDHEN, CDR2 SYDVKM, per germline. The CDR3 covers 14 residues.

The V and J genes are TRBV28 and TRBJ1-2; D may be TRBD1 (6 bases). The CDR3 has 15 amino acids. The germline V and J ends were trimmed by 8 bases and 11 bases, with 27 bases remaining between them. Germline-derived CDR1 and CDR2 are MDHEN and SYDVKM. The CDR3 region is CASLPSRQAQVWYTF. The DNA of the CDR3 is TGTGCCAGCCTCCCGTCCCGACAGGCGCAGGTATGGTACACCTTC.

The chain employs TRBV15 and TRBJ2-7; TRBD1 matches at 7 bases. Germline-derived CDR1 and CDR2 are LNHNV and YYDKDF (reference sequence). The CDR3 totals 15 residues. Trimming took 5 bases from V and 0 from J; bases not matched to a gene: 7. CDR3 bases: TGTGCCACCAGCGGCGACAGGGCCAGCTCCTACGAGCAGTACTTC. Encoded protein: CATSGDRASSYEQYF.

The V call is TRBV27, the J call TRBJ2-1; D gene uncertain. Germline V gene lookup returns CDR1 MNHEY and CDR2 SMNVEV (reference sequence). Trimming cost V 7 bases and J 0 bases, with 7 bases left between them. CDR3 length equals 13 residues. CDR3 nucleotides: TGTGCCAGCACAGCGAGCTCCTACAATGAGCAGTTCTTC. Amino acid sequence: CASTASSYNEQFF.